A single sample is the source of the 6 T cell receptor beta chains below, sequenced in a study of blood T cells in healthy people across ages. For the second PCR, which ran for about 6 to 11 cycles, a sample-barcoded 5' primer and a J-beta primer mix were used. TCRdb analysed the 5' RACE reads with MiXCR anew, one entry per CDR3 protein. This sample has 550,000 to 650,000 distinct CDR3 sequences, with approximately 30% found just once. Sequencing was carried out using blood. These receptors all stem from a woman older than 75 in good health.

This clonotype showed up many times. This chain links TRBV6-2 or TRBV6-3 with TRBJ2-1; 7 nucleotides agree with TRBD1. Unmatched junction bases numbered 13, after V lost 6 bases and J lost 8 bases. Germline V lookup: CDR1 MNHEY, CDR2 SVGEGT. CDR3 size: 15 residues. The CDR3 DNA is TGTGCCAGCAGGGGTACAGGGGCCACTATGGATGAGCAGTTCTTC. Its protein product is CASRGTGATMDEQFF.

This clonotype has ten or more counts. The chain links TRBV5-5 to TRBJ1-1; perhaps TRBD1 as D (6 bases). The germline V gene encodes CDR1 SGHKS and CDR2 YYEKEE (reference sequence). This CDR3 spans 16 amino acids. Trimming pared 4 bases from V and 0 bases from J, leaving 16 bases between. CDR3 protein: CASSLRSGQMNTEAFF. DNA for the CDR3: TGTGCCAGCAGCCTCAGGAGTGGACAGATGAACACTGAAGCTTTCTTT.

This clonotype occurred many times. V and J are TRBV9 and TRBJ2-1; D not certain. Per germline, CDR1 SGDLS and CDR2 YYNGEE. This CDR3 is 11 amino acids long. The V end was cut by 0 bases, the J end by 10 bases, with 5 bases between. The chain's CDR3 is CASSVAGEQFF. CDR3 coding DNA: TGTGCCAGCAGCGTAGCCGGAGAGCAGTTCTTC.

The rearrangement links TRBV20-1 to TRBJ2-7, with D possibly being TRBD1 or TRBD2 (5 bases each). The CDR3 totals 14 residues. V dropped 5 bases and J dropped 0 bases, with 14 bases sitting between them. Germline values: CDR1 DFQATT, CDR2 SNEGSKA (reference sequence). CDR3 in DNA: TGCAGTGCTGCCCCGGGACCCGGCTCCTACGAGCAGTACTTC. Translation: CSAAPGPGSYEQYF.

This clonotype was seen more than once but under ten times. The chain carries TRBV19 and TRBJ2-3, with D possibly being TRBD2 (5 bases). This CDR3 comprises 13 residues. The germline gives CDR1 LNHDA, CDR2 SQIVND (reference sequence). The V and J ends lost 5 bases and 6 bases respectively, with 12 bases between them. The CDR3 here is CASSAGIPDTQYF. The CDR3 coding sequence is TGTGCCAGTAGTGCCGGGATTCCCGATACGCAGTATTTT.

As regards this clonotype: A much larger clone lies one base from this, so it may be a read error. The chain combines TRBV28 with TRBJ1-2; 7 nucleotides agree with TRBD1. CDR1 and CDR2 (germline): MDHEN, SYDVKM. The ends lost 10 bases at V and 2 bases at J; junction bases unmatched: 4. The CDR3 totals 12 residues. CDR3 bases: TGTGCCAACAGGGGTGGGAACTATGGCTACACCTTC. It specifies CANRGGNYGYTF.